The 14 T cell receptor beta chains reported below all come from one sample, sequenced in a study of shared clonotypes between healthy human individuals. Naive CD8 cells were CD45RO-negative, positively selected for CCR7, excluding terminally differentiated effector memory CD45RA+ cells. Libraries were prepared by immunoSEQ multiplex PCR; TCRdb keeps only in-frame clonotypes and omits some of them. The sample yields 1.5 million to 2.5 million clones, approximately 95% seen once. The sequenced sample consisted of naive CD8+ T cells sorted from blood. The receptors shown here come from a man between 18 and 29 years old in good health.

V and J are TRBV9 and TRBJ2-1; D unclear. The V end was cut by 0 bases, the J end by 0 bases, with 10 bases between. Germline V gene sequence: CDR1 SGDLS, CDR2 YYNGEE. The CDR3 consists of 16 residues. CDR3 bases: TGTGCCAGCAGCGTAGACGGCGCCGTCTCCTACAATGAGCAGTTCTTC. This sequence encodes CASSVDGAVSYNEQFF.

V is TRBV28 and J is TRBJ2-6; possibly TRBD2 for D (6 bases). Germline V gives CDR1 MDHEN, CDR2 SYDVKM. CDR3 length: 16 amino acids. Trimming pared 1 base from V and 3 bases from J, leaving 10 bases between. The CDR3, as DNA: TGTGCCAGCAGTTTATCCAACGGGGGTGGGGCCAACGTCCTGACTTTC. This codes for CASSLSNGGGANVLTF.

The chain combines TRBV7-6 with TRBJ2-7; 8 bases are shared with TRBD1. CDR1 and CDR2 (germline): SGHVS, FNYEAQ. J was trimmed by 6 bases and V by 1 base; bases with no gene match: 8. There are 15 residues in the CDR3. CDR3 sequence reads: CASSLGQGFAAEQYF. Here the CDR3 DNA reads TGTGCCAGCAGCTTAGGACAGGGGTTTGCAGCCGAGCAGTACTTC.

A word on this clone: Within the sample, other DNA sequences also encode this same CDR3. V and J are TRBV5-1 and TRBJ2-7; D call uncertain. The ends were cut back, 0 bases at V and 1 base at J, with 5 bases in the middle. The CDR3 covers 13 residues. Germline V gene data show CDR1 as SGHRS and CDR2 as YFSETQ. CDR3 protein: CASSLVDSYEQYF. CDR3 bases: TGCGCCAGCAGCTTGGTTGATTCCTACGAGCAGTACTTC.

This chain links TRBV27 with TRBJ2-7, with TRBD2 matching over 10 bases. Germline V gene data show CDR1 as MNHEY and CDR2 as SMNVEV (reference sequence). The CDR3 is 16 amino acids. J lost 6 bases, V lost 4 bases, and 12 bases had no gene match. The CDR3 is CASSSLRTSGPLEQYF. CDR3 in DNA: TGTGCCAGCAGTTCCCTACGGACTAGCGGACCCCTCGAGCAGTACTTC.

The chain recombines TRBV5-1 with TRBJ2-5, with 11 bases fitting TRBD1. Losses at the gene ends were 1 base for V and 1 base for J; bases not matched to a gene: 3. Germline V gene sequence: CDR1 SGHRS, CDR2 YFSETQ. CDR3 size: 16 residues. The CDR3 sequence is CASSLPDRGPQETQYF. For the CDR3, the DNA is TGCGCCAGCAGCTTGCCGGACAGGGGGCCCCAAGAGACCCAGTACTTC.

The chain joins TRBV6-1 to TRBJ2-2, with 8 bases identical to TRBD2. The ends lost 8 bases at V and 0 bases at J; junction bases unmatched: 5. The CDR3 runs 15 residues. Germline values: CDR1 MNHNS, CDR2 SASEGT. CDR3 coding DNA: TGTGCCAGCCTGGGGCGGGGGGCGAACACCGGGGAGCTGTTTTTT. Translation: CASLGRGANTGELFF.

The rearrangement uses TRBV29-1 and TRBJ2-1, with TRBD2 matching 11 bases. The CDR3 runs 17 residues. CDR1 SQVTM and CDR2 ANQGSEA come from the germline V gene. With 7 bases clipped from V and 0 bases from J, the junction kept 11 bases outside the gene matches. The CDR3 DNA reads TGCAGCGGTACCGGGACTAGCGGCCAGAGCTCCTACAATGAGCAGTTCTTC. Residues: CSGTGTSGQSSYNEQFF.

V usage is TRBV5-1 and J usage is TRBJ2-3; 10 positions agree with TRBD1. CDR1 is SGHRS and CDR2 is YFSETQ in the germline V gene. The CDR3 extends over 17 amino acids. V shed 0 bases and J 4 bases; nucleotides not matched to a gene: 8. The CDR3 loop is CASSLASGTGVPDTQYF. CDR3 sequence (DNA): TGCGCCAGCAGCTTGGCTTCAGGGACAGGGGTCCCAGATACGCAGTATTTT.

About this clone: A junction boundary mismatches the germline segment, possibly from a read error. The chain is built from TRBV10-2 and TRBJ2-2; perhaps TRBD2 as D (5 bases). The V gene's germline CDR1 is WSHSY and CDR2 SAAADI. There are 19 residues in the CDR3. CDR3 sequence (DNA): TGCGCCAGCCTTGGCTGGGGTTTTAACACCGGGGAGAACTCCGGGGAGCTGTTTTTT. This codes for CASLGWGFNTGENSGELFF.

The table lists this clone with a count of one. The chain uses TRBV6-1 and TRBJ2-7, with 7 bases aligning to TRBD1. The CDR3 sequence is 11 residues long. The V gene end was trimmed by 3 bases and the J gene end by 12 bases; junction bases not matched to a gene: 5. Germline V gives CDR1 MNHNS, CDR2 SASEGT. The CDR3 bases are TGTGCCAGCAGTGATTTCTGGACAGGGTACTTC. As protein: CASSDFWTGYF.

This CDR3 reads CAISEGASHNEQFF. The CDR3 DNA reads TGTGCCATCAGTGAGGGGGCGTCCCACAATGAGCAGTTCTTC. The rearrangement uses TRBV10-3 and TRBJ2-1, with D tentatively TRBD1 (5 bases). Germline V gene sequence: CDR1 ENHRY, CDR2 SYGVKD. Between the trimmed V and J ends, which lost 2 bases and 5 bases, there was a span of 10 bases. This CDR3 has 14 amino acids.

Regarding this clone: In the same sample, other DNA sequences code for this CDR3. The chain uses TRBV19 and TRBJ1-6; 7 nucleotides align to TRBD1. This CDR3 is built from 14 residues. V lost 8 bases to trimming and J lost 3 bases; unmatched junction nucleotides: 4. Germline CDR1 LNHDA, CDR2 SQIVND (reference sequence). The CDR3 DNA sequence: TGTGCCAGTTCCGACAGGGACTATAATTCACCCCTCCACTTT. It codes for CASSDRDYNSPLHF.

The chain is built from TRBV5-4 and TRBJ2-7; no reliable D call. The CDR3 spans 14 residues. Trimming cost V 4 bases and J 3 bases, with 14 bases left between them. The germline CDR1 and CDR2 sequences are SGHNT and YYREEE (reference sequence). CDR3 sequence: CASSHFGSYYEQYF. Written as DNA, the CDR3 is TGTGCCAGCAGCCACTTCGGCAGCTACTACGAGCAGTACTTC. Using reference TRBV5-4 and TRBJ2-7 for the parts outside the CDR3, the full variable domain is ETGVTQSPTHLIKTRGQQVTLRCSSQSGHNTVSWYQQALGQGPQFIFQYYREEENGRGNFPPRFSGLQFPNYSSELNVNALELDDSALYLCASSHFGSYYEQYFGPGTRLTVT.